This TCR beta chain is from a study of primary melanoma T cells and metastatic recurrence. This CDR3 comprises 13 residues. In germline, CDR1 is LNHDA, CDR2 SQIVND (reference sequence). Trimming cost V 10 bases and J 2 bases; bases outside gene matches: 4. Assay: immunoSEQ multiplex PCR; the TCRdb copy retains only in-frame clones and omits some. The table includes about 470 clones, over 85% detected once. The sequencing sample was made of melanoma tumor tissue. The genes are TRBV19 and TRBJ1-5; 8 bases fit TRBD1. The receptor was derived from a human donor with melanoma. The CDR3 sequence is CATSGGGNQPQHF. The CDR3 DNA sequence: TGTGCCACCTCAGGGGGCGGCAATCAGCCCCAGCATTTT.